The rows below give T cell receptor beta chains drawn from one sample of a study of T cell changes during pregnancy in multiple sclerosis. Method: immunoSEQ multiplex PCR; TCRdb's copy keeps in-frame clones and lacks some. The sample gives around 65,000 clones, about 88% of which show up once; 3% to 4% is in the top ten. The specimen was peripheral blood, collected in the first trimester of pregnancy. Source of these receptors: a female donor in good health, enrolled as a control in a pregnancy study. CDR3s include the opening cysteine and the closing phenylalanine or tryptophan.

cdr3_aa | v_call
CASSQDKTSLREQFF | TRBV4-3
CASSSGQGGQPQHF | TRBV6-5
CSARVAGHYEQYF | TRBV29-1
CASSLVPGRGYTF | TRBV7-2
CASSSRTGGWAFF | TRBV6-5
CASSPDRLNTEAFF | TRBV7-2
CASSLGGQKNTEAFF | TRBV5-4
CASSLALAGGLHSRETQYF | TRBV5-1
CASSSGTSGLGSHEQYF | TRBV7-9
CAVHGGLGNSPLHF | TRBV6-1
CASRTAGANTGELFF | TRBV5-1
CASSLDPLGTPNGYTF | TRBV11-3
CASGTFNGEQYF | TRBV5-1
CASSYSGGYQETQYF | TRBV6-6